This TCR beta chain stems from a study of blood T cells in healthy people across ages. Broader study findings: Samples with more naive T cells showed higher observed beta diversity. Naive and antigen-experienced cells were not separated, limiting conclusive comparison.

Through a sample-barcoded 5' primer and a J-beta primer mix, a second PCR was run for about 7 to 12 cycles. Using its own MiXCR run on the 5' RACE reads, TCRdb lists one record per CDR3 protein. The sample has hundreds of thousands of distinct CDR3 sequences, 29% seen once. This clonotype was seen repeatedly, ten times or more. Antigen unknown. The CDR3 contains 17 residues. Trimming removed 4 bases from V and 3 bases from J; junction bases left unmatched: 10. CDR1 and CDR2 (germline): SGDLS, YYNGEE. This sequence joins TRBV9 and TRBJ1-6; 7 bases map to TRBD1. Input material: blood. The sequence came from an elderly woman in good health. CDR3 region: CASSSELAGGYNSPLHF. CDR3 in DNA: TGTGCCAGCAGCTCGGAATTGGCAGGGGGCTATAATTCACCCCTCCACTTT.